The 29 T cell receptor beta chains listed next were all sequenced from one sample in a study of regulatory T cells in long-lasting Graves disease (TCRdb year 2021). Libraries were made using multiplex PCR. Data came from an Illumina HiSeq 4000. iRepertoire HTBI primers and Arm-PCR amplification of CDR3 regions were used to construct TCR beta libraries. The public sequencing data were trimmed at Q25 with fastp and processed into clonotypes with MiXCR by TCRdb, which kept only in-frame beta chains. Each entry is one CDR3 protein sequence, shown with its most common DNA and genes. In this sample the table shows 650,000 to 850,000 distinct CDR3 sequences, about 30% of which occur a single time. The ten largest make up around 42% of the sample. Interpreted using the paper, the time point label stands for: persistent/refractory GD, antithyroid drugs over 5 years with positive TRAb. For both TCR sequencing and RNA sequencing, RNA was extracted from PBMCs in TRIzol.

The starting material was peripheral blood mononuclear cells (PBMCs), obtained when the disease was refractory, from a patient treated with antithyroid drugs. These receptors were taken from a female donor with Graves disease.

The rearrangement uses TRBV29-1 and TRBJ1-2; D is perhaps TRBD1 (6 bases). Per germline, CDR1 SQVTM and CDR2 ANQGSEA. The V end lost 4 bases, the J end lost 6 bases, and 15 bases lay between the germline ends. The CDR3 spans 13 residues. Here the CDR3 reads CSVASGGWDGYTF. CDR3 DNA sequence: TGCAGCGTTGCGTCGGGGGGCTGGGATGGCTACACCTTC.

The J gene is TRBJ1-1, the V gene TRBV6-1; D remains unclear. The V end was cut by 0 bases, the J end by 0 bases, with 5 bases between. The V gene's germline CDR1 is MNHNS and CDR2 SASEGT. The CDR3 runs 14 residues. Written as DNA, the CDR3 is TGTGCCAGCAGTGAAGCAAGGTTGAACACTGAAGCTTTCTTT. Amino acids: CASSEARLNTEAFF.

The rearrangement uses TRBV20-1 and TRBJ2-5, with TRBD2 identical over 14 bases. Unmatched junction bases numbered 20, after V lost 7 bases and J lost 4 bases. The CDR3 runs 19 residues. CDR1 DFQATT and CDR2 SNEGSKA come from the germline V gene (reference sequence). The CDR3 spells CSVSPGLAGVAFLGETQYF. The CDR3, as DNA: TGCAGTGTATCACCGGGACTAGCGGGAGTTGCGTTCTTGGGAGAGACCCAGTACTTC.

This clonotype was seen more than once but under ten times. The CDR3 DNA sequence: TGCGCCAGCAGCTTGGACGGCTCGAACACTGAAGCTTTCTTT. This sequence encodes CASSLDGSNTEAFF. The chain links TRBV5-1 to TRBJ1-1; the D is unclear. Trimming shortened V by 0 bases and J by 1 base, and 7 bases separated the two germline ends. Germline values: CDR1 SGHRS, CDR2 YFSETQ. The length of the CDR3 is 14 residues.

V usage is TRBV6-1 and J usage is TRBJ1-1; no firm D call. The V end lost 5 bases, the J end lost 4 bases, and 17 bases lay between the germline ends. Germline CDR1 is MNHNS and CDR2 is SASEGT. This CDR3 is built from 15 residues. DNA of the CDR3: TGTGCCAGCAGTCCCCCCCGGACGCCAATCACTGAAGCTTTCTTT. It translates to CASSPPRTPITEAFF.

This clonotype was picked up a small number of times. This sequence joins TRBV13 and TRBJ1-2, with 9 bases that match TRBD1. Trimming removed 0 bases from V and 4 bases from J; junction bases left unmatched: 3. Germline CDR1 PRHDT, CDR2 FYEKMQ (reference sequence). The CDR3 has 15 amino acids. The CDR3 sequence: CASSLGTGGPYGYTF. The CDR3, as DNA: TGTGCCAGCAGCTTAGGAACAGGGGGCCCCTATGGCTACACCTTC.

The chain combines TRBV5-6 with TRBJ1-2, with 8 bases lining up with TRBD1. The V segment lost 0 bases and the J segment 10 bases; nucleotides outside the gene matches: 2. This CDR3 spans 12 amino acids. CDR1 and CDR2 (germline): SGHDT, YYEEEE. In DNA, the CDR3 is TGTGCCAGCAGCTTGGTGGGACAGGTCTACACCTTC. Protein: CASSLVGQVYTF.

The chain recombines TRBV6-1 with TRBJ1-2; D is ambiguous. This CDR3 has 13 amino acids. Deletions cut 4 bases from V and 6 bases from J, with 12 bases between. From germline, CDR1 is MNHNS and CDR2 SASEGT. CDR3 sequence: CASSANLVHGYTF. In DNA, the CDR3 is TGTGCCAGCAGTGCAAACTTGGTCCATGGCTACACCTTC.

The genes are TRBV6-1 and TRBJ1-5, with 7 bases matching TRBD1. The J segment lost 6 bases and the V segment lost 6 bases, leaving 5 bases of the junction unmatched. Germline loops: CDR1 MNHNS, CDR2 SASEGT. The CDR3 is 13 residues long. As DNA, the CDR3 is TGTGCCAGCAGGCCAGGGGGAACTCAGCCCCAGCATTTT. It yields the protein CASRPGGTQPQHF.

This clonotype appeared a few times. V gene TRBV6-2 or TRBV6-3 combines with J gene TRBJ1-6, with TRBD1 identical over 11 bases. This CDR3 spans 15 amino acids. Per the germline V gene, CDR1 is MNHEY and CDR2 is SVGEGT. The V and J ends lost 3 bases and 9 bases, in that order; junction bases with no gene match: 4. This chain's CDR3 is CASSYAGTGGSPLHF. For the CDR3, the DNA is TGTGCCAGCAGTTATGCCGGGACAGGGGGTTCACCCCTCCACTTT.

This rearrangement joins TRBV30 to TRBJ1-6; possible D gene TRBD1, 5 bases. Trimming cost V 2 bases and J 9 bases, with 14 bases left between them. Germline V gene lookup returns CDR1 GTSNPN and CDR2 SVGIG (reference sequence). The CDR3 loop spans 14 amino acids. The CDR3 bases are TGTGCCTGGAGTCCCGACAGTTACTCTTCACCCCTCCACTTT. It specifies CAWSPDSYSSPLHF.

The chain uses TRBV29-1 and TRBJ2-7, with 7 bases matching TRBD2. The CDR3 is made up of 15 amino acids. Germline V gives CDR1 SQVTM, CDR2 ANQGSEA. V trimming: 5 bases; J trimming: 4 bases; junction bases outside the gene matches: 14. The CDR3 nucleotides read TGCAGCGTTTGTTATGTTAGCAGGGAGGGTTACGAGCAGTACTTC. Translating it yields CSVCYVSREGYEQYF.

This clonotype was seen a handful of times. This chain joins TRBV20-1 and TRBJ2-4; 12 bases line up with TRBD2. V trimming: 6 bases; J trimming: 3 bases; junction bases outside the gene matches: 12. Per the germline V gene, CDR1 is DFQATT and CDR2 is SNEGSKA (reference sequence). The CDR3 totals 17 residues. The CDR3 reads CSAKPGLAGTLKNIQYF. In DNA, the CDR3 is TGCAGTGCGAAACCGGGACTAGCGGGCACCCTCAAAAACATTCAGTACTTC.

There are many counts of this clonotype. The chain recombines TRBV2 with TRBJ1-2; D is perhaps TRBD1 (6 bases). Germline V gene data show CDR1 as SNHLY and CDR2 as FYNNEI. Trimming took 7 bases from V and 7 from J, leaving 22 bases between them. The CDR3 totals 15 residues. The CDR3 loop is CASTLGGTKGGGYTF. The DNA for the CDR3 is TGTGCCAGCACCCTCGGGGGGACAAAAGGAGGTGGCTACACCTTC.

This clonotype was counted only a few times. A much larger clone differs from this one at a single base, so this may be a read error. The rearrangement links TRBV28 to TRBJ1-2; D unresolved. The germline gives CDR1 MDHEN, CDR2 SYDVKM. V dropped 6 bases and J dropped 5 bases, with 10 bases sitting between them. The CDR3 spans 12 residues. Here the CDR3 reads CASSAGSYGYTF. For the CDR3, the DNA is TGTGCCAGCAGCGCGGGGAGTTATGGCTACACCTTC.

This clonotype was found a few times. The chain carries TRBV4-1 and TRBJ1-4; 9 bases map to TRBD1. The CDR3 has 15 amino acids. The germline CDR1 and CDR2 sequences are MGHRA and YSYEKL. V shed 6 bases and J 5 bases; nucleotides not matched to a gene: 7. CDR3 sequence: CASRSPGQGNEKLFF. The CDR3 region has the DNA TGCGCCAGCAGGTCACCGGGACAGGGCAATGAAAAACTGTTTTTT.

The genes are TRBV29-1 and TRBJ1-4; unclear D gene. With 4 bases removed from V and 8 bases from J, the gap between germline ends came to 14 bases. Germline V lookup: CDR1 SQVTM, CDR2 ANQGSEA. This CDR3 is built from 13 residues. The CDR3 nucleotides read TGCAGCGTTGCGTCGGCGGGAGCAGAAAAACTGTTTTTT. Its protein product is CSVASAGAEKLFF.

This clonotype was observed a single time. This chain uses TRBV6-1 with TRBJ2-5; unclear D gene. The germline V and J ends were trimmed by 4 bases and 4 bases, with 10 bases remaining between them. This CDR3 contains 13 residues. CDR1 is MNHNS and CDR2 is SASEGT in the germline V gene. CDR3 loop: CASSVFPGETQYF. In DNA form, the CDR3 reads TGTGCCAGCAGTGTTTTTCCTGGAGAGACCCAGTACTTC.

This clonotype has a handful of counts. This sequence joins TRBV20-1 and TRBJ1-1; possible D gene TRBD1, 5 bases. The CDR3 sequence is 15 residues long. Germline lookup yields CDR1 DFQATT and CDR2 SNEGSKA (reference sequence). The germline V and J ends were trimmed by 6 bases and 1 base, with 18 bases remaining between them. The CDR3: CSATKLGGRNTEAFF. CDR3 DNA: TGCAGTGCCACAAAATTGGGGGGGAGGAACACTGAAGCTTTCTTT.

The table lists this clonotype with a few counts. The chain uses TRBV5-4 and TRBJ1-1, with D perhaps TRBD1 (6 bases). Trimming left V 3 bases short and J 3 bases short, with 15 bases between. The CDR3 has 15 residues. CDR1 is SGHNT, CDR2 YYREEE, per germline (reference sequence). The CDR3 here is CASSSWAGADTEAFF. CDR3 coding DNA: TGTGCCAGCAGCTCATGGGCAGGGGCTGACACTGAAGCTTTCTTT. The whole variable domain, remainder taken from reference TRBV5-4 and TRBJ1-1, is ETGVTQSPTHLIKTRGQQVTLRCSSQSGHNTVSWYQQALGQGPQFIFQYYREEENGRGNFPPRFSGLQFPNYSSELNVNALELDDSALYLCASSSWAGADTEAFFGQGTRLTVV.

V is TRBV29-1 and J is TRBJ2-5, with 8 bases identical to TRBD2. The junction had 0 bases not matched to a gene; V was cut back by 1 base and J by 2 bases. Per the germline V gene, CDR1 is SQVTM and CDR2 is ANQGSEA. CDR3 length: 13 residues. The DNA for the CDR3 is TGCAGCGTTGAAGCTAGCGGGCAAGAGACCCAGTACTTC. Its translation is CSVEASGQETQYF.

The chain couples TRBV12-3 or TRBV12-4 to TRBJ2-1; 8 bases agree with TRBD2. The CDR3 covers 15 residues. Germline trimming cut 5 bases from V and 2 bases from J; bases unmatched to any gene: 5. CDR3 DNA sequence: TGTGCCAGCAGTCCGCGACTAGCGCCCTACAATGAGCAGTTCTTC. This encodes CASSPRLAPYNEQFF.

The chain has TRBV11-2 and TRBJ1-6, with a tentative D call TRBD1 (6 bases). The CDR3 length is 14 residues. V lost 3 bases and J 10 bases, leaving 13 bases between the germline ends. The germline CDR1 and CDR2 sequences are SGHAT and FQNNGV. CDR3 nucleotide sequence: TGTGCCAGCAGCTTGACACAGGGCGACTCACCCCTCCACTTT. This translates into CASSLTQGDSPLHF.

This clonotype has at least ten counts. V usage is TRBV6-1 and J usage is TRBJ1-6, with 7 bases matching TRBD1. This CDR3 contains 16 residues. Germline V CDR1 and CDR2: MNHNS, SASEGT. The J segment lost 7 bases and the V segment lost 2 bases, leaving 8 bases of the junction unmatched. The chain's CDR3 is CASSEWRGQGNSPLHF. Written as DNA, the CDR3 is TGTGCCAGCAGTGAATGGAGGGGGCAGGGGAATTCACCCCTCCACTTT.

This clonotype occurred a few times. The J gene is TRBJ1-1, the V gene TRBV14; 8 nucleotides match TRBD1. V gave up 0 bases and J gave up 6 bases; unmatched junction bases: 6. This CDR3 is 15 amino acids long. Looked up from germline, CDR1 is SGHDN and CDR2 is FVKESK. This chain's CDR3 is CASSQEGRGLSEAFF. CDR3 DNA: TGTGCCAGCAGCCAAGAAGGCAGGGGGCTCTCTGAAGCTTTCTTT.

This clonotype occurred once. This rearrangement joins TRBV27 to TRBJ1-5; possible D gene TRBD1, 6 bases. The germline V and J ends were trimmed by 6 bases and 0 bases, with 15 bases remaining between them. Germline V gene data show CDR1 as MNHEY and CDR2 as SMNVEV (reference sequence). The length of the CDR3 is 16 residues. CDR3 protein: CASSEQGLNSNQPQHF. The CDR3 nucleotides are TGTGCCAGCAGCGAGCAGGGGCTTAATAGCAATCAGCCCCAGCATTTT.

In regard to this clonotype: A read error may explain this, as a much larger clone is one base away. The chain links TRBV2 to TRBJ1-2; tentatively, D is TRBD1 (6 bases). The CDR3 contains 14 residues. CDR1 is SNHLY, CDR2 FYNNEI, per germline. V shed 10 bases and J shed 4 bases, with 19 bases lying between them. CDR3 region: CANSGQPGSYGYTF. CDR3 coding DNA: TGTGCCAACTCTGGACAGCCCGGATCCTATGGCTACACCTTC.

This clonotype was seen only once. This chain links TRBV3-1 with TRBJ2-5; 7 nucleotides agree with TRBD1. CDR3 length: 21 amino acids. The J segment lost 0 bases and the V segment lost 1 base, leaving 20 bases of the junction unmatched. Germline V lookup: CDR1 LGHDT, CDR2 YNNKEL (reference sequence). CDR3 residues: CASSQVKGGAPVSWYQETQYF. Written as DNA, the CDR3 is TGTGCCAGCAGCCAAGTTAAAGGGGGCGCCCCTGTCTCTTGGTACCAAGAGACCCAGTACTTC.

CDR3 coding DNA: TGTGCCAGCACGTTTTGGGGACAGATTAGCAATCAGCCCCAGCATTTT. It is translated as CASTFWGQISNQPQHF. V and J are TRBV12-3 or TRBV12-4 and TRBJ1-5; 7 bases align to TRBD1. V gave up 7 bases and J gave up 0 bases; unmatched junction bases: 9. This CDR3 has 16 amino acids.